This note documents a single TCR beta chain sequence. This sample was included in a study of blood T cell repertoires in COVID-19. In the study overall: Both acute and convalescent COVID-19 samples were obtained from the United States, Italy and Spain. T cells, B-cell-depleted T cells, or PBMCs supplied cDNA or gDNA.

In the source study's methods: Reference gene primer amplification gave estimated nucleated cell counts. Here immunoSEQ multiplex PCR was the method, and the copy in TCRdb shows in-frame clones only, minus some. V and J calls and clone size are given by that table; D and trimming were obtained from the DNA. Here the sample spans 75,000 to 95,000 clones, roughly 72% being singletons. The CDR3 consists of 13 residues. Trimming left V 6 bases short and J 0 bases short, with 6 bases between. Germline V gene data show CDR1 as MDHEN and CDR2 as SYDVKM. The sample was peripheral blood. This rearrangement joins TRBV28 to TRBJ1-3; D unresolved. The sequence was collected from a woman aged 55-70 years in a cohort sampled during active or convalescent COVID-19. The DNA of the CDR3 is TGTGCCAGCAGCTACAGCTCTGGAAACACCATATATTTT. Residues: CASSYSSGNTIYF. Supplemented by reference TRBV28 and TRBJ1-3, the full variable domain reads DVKVTQSSRYLVKRTGEKVFLECVQDMDHENMFWYRQDPGLGLRLIYFSYDVKMKEKGDIPEGYSVSREKKERFSLILESASTNQTSMYLCASSYSSGNTIYFGEGSWLTVV.